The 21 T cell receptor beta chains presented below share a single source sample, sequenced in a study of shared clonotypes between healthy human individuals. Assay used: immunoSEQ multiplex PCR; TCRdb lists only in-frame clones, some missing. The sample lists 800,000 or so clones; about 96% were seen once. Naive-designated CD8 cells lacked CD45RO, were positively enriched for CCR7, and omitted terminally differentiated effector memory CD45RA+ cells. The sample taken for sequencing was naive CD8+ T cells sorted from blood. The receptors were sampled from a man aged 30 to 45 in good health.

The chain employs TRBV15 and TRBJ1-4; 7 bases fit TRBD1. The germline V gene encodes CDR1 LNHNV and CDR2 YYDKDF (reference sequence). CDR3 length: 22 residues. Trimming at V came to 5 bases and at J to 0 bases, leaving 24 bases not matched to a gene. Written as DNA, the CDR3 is TGTGCCACCAGCTTGTCGATGTGGTCTTTGACAGGGTCGGATGCAACTAATGAAAAACTGTTTTTT. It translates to CATSLSMWSLTGSDATNEKLFF.

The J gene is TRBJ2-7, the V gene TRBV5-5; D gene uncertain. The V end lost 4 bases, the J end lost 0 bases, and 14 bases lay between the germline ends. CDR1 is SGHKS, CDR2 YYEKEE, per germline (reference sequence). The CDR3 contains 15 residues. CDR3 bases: TGTGCCAGCAGCCCGCCTGGGGAAAGCTCCTACGAGCAGTACTTC. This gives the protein CASSPPGESSYEQYF. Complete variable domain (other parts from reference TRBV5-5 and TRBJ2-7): DAGVTQSPTHLIKTRGQQVTLRCSPISGHKSVSWYQQVLGQGPQFIFQYYEKEERGRGNFPDRFSARQFPNYSSELNVNALLLGDSALYLCASSPPGESSYEQYFGPGTRLTVT.

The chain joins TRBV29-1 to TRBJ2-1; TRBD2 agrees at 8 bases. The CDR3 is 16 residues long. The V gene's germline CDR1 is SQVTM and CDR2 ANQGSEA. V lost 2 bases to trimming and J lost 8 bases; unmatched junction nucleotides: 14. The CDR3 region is CSVESRSSGSRHEQFF. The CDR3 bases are TGCAGCGTTGAATCCCGGTCCAGCGGGAGTAGGCATGAGCAGTTCTTC.

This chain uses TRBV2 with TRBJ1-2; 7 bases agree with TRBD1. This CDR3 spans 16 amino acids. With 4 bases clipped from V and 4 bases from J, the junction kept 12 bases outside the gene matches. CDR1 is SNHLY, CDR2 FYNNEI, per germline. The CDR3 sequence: CASSGPGTANFYGYTF. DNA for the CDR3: TGTGCCAGCAGTGGGCCGGGGACAGCAAATTTCTATGGCTACACCTTC.

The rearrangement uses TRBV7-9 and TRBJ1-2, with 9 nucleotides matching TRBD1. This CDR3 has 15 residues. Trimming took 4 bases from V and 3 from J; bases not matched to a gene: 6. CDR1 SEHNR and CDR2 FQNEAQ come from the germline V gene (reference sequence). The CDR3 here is CASSSSGQGYYGYTF. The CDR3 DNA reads TGTGCCAGCAGCTCCTCCGGACAGGGGTACTATGGCTACACCTTC.

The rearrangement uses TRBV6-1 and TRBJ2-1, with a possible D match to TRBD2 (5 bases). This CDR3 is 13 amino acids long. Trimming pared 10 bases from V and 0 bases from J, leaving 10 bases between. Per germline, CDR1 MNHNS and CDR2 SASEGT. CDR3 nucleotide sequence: TGTGCCACCGGGATCGACTCCTACAATGAGCAGTTCTTC. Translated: CATGIDSYNEQFF.

CDR3 bases: TGTGCCAGCAGCTCGCGGGTCCAGGGAGCGTACTACGAGCAGTACTTC. Its translation is CASSSRVQGAYYEQYF. The rearrangement joins TRBV13 to TRBJ2-7; possibly TRBD1 or TRBD2 for D (5 bases each). Germline V CDR1 and CDR2: PRHDT, FYEKMQ (reference sequence). Trimming took off 4 bases at V and 3 bases at J, with 19 bases between the two ends. The CDR3 loop spans 16 amino acids.

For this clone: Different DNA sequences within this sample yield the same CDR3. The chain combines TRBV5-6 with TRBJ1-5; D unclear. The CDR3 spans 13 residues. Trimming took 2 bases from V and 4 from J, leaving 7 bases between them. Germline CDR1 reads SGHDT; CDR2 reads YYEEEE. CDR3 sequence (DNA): TGTGCCAGCAGCTTAGGGAGAAATCAGCCCCAGCATTTT. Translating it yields CASSLGRNQPQHF.

The CDR3 DNA sequence: TGTGCCAGCAGTGACGCAGGGGTTCATCAGCCCCAGCATTTT. As protein: CASSDAGVHQPQHF. The V gene is TRBV27, the J gene TRBJ1-5; D possibly corresponds to TRBD1 (6 bases). This CDR3 contains 14 residues. The V and J ends lost 5 bases and 5 bases respectively, with 13 bases between them. Germline V lookup: CDR1 MNHEY, CDR2 SMNVEV (reference sequence).

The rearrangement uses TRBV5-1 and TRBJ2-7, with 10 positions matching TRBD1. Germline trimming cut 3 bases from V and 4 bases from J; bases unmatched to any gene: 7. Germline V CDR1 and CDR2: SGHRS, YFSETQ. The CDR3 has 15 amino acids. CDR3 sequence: CASSYTTGGRYEQYF. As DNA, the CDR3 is TGCGCCAGCAGCTACACGACAGGGGGCCGATACGAGCAGTACTTC.

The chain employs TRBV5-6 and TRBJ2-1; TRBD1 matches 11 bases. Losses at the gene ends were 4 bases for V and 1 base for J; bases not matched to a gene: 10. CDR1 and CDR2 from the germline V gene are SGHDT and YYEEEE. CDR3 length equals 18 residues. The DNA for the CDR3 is TGTGCCAGCAGCCCGGGACAGGGGGAATCCGGTTCCTACAATGAGCAGTTCTTC. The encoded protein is CASSPGQGESGSYNEQFF.

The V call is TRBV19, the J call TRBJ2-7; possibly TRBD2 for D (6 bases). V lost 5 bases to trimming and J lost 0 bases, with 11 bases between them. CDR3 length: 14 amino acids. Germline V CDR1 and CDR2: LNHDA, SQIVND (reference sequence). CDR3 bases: TGTGCCAGTAGTTCTGGCGGGGTCTCCTACGAGCAGTACTTC. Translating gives CASSSGGVSYEQYF.

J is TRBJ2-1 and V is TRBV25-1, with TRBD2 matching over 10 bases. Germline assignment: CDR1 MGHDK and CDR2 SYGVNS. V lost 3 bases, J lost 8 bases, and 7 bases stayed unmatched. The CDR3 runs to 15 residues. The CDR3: CASSDPSGSNYEQFF. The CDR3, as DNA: TGTGCCAGCAGTGACCCTAGCGGGAGTAATTATGAGCAGTTCTTC.

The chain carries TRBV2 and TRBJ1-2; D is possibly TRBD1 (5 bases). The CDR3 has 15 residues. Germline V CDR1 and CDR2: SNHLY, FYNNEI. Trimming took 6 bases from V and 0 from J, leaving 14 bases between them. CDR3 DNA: TGTGCCAGCAGGGAGGACATCAGTTCTAACTATGGCTACACCTTC. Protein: CASREDISSNYGYTF.

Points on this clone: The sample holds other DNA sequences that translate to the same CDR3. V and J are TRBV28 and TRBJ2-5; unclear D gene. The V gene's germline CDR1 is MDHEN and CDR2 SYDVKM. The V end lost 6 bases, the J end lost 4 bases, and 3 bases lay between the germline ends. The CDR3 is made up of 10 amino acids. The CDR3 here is CASRRETQYF. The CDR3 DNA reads TGTGCCAGCAGGAGAGAGACCCAGTACTTC.

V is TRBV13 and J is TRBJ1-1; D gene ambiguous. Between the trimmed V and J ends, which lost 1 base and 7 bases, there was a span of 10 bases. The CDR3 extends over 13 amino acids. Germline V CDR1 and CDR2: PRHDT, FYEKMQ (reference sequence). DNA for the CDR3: TGTGCCAGCAGCTTAGAAATGCACCATGAAGCTTTCTTT. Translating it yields CASSLEMHHEAFF.

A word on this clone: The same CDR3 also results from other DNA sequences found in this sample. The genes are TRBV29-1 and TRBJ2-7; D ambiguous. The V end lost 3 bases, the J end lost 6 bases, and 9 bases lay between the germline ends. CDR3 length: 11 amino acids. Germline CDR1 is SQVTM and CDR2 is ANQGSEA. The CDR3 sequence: CSVEASGEQYF. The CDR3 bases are TGCAGCGTTGAGGCCTCAGGCGAGCAGTACTTC.

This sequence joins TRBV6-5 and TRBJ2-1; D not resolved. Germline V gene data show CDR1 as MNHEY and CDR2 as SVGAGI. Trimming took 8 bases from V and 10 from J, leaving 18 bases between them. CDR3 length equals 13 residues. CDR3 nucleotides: TGTGCCAGCTCAACTTCCTACTGGGGAGAGCAGTTCTTC. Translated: CASSTSYWGEQFF.

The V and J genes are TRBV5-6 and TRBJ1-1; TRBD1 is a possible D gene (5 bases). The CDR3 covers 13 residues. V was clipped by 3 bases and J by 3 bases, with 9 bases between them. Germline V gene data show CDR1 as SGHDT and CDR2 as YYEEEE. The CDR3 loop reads CASSWDRDTEAFF. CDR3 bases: TGTGCCAGCAGCTGGGACCGGGACACTGAAGCTTTCTTT.

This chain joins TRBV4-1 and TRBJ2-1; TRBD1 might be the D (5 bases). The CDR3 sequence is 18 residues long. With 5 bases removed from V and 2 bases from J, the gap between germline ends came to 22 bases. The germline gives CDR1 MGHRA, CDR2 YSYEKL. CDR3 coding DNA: TGCGCCAGCAGCACAGGCCCCTCCGGTCAGAGCCCCTACAATGAGCAGTTCTTC. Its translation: CASSTGPSGQSPYNEQFF.

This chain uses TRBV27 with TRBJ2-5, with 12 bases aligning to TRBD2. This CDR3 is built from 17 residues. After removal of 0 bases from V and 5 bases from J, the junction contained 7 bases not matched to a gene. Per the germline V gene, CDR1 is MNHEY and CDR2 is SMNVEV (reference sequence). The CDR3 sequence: CASSLSFKGLAGETQYF. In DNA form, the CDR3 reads TGTGCCAGCAGTTTATCGTTTAAGGGACTAGCGGGCGAGACCCAGTACTTC.